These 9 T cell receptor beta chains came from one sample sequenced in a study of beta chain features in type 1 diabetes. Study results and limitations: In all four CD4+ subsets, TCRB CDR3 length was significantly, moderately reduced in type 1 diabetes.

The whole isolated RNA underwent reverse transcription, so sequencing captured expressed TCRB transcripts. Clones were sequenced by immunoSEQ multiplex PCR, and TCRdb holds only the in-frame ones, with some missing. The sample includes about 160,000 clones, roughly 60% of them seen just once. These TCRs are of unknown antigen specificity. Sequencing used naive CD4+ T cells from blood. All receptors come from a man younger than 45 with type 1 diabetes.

The CDR3, as DNA: TGTGCCATCACGAGCACAGATACGCAGTATTTT. Translating it yields CAITSTDTQYF. V gene TRBV10-3 combines with J gene TRBJ2-3, with D uncertain. The CDR3 covers 11 residues. CDR1 is ENHRY and CDR2 is SYGVKD in the germline V gene. Trimming took 7 bases from V and 0 from J, leaving 2 bases between them.

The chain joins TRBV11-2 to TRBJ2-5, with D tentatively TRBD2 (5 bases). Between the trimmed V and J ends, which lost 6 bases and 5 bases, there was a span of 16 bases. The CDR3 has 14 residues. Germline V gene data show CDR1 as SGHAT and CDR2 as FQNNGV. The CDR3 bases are TGTGCCAGCAGAAAAGCGGAAGGATTTGAGACCCAGTACTTC. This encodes CASRKAEGFETQYF.

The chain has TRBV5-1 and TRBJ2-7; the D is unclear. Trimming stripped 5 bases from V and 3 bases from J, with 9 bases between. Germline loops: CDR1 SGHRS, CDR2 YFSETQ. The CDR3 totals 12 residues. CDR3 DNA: TGCGCCAGCAGAGAAGGGTTCTACGAGCAGTACTTC. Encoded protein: CASREGFYEQYF.

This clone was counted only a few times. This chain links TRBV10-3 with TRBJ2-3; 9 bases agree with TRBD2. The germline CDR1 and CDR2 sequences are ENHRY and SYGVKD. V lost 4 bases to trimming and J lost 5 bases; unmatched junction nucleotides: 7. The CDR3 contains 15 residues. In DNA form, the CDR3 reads TGTGCCATCAGTGCTGGCGGGGGGGCAATAGATACGCAGTATTTT. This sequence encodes CAISAGGGAIDTQYF.

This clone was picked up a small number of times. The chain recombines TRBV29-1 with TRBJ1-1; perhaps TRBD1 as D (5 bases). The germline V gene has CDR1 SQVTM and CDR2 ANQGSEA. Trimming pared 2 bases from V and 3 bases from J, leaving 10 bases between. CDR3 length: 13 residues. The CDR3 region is CSVERDRDTEAFF. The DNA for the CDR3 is TGCAGCGTTGAACGTGACAGAGACACTGAAGCTTTCTTT. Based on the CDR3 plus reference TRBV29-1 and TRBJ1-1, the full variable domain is SAVISQKPSRDICQRGTSLTIQCQVDSQVTMMFWYRQQPGQSLTLIATANQGSEATYESGFVIDKFPISRPNLTFSTLTVSNMSPEDSSIYLCSVERDRDTEAFFGQGTRLTVV.

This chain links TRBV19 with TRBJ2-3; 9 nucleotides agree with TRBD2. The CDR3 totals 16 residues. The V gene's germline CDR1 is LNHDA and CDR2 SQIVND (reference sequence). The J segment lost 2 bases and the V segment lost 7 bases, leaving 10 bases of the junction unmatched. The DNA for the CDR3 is TGTGCCAGTACCTTAGCGGGGGCAACCGTCACAGATACGCAGTATTTT. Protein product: CASTLAGATVTDTQYF.

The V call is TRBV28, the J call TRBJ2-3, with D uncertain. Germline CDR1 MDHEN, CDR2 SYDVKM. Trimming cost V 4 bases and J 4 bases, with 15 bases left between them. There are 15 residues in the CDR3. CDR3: CASSSAGVRADTQYF. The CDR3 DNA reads TGTGCCAGCAGTTCCGCCGGAGTACGGGCAGATACGCAGTATTTT.

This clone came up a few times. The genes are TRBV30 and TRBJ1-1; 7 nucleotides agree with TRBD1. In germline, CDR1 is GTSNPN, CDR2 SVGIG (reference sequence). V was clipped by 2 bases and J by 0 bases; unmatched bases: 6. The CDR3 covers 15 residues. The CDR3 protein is CAWSTVQGLNTEAFF. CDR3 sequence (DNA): TGTGCCTGGAGTACGGTACAGGGGTTGAACACTGAAGCTTTCTTT.

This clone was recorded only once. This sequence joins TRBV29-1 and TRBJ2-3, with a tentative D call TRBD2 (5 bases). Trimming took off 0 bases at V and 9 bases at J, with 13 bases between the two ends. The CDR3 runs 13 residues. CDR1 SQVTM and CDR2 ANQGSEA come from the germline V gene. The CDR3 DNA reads TGCAGCGTTGAAGATCAAGGAGGCGTGACGCAGTATTTT. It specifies CSVEDQGGVTQYF.